The next 8 T cell receptor beta chains were all read from a single sample in a study of T cells in Graves' hyperthyroidism and ophthalmopathy. RNA transcripts gave rise to amplified TCR beta CDR3 regions. The TCR CDR3 first-round RT-PCR relied on the HTBI primer set. TCRdb re-called the multiplex PCR reads through MiXCR, storing one row per CDR3 protein. The data contain 390,000 or so distinct CDR3 sequences, roughly 15% of them seen just once; the ten biggest clones take up about 13%. The sequencing input was blood. These receptors all stem from a man between 18 and 35 years old with Graves' ophthalmopathy.

This clonotype was recorded many times. This chain connects TRBV27 to TRBJ2-1; D remains unclear. V lost 0 bases to trimming and J lost 3 bases, with 9 bases between them. Germline V CDR1 and CDR2: MNHEY, SMNVEV (reference sequence). CDR3 size: 15 residues. DNA of the CDR3: TGTGCCAGCAGTTTATCGAATCCGAACTACAATGAGCAGTTCTTC. It specifies CASSLSNPNYNEQFF.

This clonotype was counted many times. The chain uses TRBV12-3 or TRBV12-4 and TRBJ1-2, with 7 bases matching TRBD1. This CDR3 spans 13 amino acids. V lost 10 bases, J lost 1 base, and 6 bases stayed unmatched. The CDR3 DNA reads as TGTGCCACCCAGGGACAGCTTAACTATGGCTACACCTTC. Encoded protein: CATQGQLNYGYTF.

This rearrangement joins TRBV29-1 to TRBJ1-1; D remains ambiguous. Trimming cost V 4 bases and J 1 base, with 10 bases left between them. CDR3 length equals 13 residues. Germline V gene data show CDR1 as SQVTM and CDR2 as ANQGSEA. CDR3 region: CSVGQVQNTEAFF. DNA for the CDR3: TGCAGCGTTGGGCAGGTCCAGAACACTGAAGCTTTCTTT. The complete variable domain, with remaining parts taken from reference TRBV29-1 and TRBJ1-1, reads SAVISQKPSRDICQRGTSLTIQCQVDSQVTMMFWYRQQPGQSLTLIATANQGSEATYESGFVIDKFPISRPNLTFSTLTVSNMSPEDSSIYLCSVGQVQNTEAFFGQGTRLTVV.

This sequence joins TRBV4-1 and TRBJ2-1; a possible D gene is TRBD1 (7 bases). Trimming cost V 4 bases and J 5 bases, with 15 bases left between them. There are 15 residues in the CDR3. The germline CDR1 and CDR2 sequences are MGHRA and YSYEKL. The DNA of the CDR3 is TGCGCCAGCAGCCTTCGGAGGGGGCTCCACAATGAGCAGTTCTTC. It is translated as CASSLRRGLHNEQFF.

This clonotype appeared many times. The J gene is TRBJ2-5, the V gene TRBV6-1; 8 bases line up with TRBD2. V lost 6 bases to trimming and J lost 5 bases; unmatched junction nucleotides: 5. The V gene's germline CDR1 is MNHNS and CDR2 SASEGT. CDR3 length: 13 amino acids. The CDR3 here is CASRLPGGETQYF. CDR3 DNA: TGTGCCAGCAGGCTACCGGGGGGGGAGACCCAGTACTTC.

The table lists this clonotype with a few counts. This chain connects TRBV2 to TRBJ2-1; D is unclear. V lost 5 bases and J lost 16, with 15 bases in between. The germline CDR1 and CDR2 sequences are SNHLY and FYNNEI. The CDR3 runs to 11 residues. Here the CDR3 reads CASSLLGIAFF. In DNA, the CDR3 is TGTGCCAGCAGTCTCCTGGGCATAGCTTTCTTC.

This clonotype was seen only a few times. The rearrangement joins TRBV27 to TRBJ2-2; D gene uncertain. The germline V gene has CDR1 MNHEY and CDR2 SMNVEV (reference sequence). V lost 2 bases and J lost 3, with 10 bases in between. CDR3 size: 15 residues. CDR3 sequence reads: CASSLTTRYTGELFF. CDR3 coding DNA: TGTGCCAGCAGTTTAACCACACGTTACACCGGGGAGCTGTTTTTT.

The V and J genes are TRBV19 and TRBJ2-3; TRBD1 might be the D (6 bases). The length of the CDR3 is 18 residues. Trimming cost V 4 bases and J 0 bases, with 20 bases left between them. Germline V gene sequence: CDR1 LNHDA, CDR2 SQIVND (reference sequence). CDR3 in amino acids: CASSTGTRAITSTDTQYF. The CDR3 region has the DNA TGTGCCAGTAGTACCGGGACAAGAGCGATTACTAGCACAGATACGCAGTATTTT.